This T cell receptor beta chain was observed in a study of blood T cell repertoires in COVID-19. Study context: Samples taken during acute and convalescent COVID-19 were collected in the United States, Italy and Spain.

Sequencing used immunoSEQ multiplex PCR; TCRdb keeps in-frame clones, though not all of them. The table records under 200,000 clones, 70% to 85% of them present only once. The source is an older woman with acute COVID-19. The sequencing sample was made of PBMCs or T cells enriched from blood (not recorded which).

This chain's CDR3 is CASSQSGAGGLETQYF. The CDR3 bases are TGCGCCAGCAGTCAATCGGGAGCGGGAGGGCTGGAGACCCAGTACTTC. This rearrangement joins TRBV23-1 to TRBJ2-5, with TRBD2 identical over 10 bases. TRBV23-1 is an ORF for which the function is uncertain. V shed 0 bases and J 5 bases; nucleotides not matched to a gene: 6. This CDR3 region has 16 residues.